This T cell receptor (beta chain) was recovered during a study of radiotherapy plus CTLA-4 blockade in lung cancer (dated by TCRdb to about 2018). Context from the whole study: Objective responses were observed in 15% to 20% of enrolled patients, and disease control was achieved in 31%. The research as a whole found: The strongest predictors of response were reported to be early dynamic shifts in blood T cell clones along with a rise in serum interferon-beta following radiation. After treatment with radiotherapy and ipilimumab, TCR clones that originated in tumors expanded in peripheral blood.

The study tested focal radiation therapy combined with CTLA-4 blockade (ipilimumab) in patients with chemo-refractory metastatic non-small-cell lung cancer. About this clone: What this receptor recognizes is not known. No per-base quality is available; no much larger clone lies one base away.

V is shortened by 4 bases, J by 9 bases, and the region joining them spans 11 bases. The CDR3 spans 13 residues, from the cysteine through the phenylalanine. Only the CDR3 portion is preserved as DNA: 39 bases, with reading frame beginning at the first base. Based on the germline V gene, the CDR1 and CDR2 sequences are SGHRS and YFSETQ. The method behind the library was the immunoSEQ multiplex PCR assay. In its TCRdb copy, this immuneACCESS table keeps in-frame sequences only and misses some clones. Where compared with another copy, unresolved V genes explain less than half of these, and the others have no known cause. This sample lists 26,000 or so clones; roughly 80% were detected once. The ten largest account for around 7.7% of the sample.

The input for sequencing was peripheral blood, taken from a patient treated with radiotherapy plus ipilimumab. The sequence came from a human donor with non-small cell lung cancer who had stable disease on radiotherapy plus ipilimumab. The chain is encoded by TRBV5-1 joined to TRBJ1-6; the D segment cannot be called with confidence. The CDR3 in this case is CASSEAQSSPLHF. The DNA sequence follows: TGCGCCAGCAGCGAAGCACAGAGTTCACCCCTCCACTTT.